The T cell receptor beta chain described here comes from a study of PD-1 blockade in classical Hodgkin lymphoma (dated by TCRdb to the early 2020s). For the wider study: Nivolumab dosing was 3 mg/kg intravenously every 2 weeks, continuing until either disease progression or unacceptable toxicity. To define a peripheral blood immune signature of response to PD-1 blockade in classical Hodgkin lymphoma, the study combined TCR beta sequencing with CyTOF. Beyond this particular receptor, the publication reports: CD4+ but not CD8+ TCR diversity rose significantly by C4D1 (p=0.0027 vs p=0.16), most apparent in complete responders (p=0.02). The study was restricted to a single clinical trial cohort, and the causes of repertoire differences, possibly disease activity or prior therapy, were left undefined. Lower diversity was observed in patients in whom nivolumab was started less than 1 year after ASCT, and these patients were excluded from later analyses so that confounding by immune reconstitution would be avoided. Baseline TCR diversity was reported as lower in newly diagnosed patients than in healthy donors, and lower still in relapsed/refractory patients. Trial patients achieving complete response had baseline diversity similar to newly diagnosed patients, whereas partial responders and progressors had significantly lower diversity.

This clone showed up many times. This receptor's antigen is unknown. Qualities for individual bases were not recorded, and no much larger clone is one base off. Reading the label with the study, this specimen's time point is: cycle 2 day 1 (C2D1) of nivolumab. All trial patients had relapsed after autologous stem cell transplantation, with cohorts A, B and C differing in prior brentuximab vedotin exposure. The trial cohort comprised some 60 patients with relapsed/refractory classical Hodgkin lymphoma whose best overall responses were complete response, partial response or progressive disease. In the multi-cohort phase II CheckMate 205 trial, trial patients received single-agent nivolumab. An independent review committee assessed best overall response by applying the 2007 International Working Group response criteria. PBMCs from the trial were collected at three points: immediately before nivolumab initiation (C1D1), and during therapy at cycle 2 day 1 and cycle 4 day 1. Peripheral blood was collected in 8 mL Vacutainer Cell Preparation Tubes, from which PBMCs were isolated by centrifugation and then cryopreserved.

The Qiagen DNeasy kit was used to extract genomic DNA from unsorted PBMCs and from the negatively selected CD4+ and CD8+ fractions. Amplification of TCR beta CDR3 regions was done by immunoSEQ multiplex PCR with primers that anneal to V and J segments. A synthetic immune receptor repertoire was used to minimize amplification bias, and any remaining bias was removed computationally after sequencing. The source study handled its data this way. Custom Python scripts were used to quantify repertoire diversity as the Shannon entropy index. The unsorted, CD4+ and CD8+ repertoires were each analyzed separately, with the exception of combined analyses, where CD4+ and CD8+ sequences were merged in silico. A clone was considered expanded if an increase in frequency of at least 2-fold after treatment relative to C1D1 was found, and a pseudocount of 0.5 was applied to clones undetected at baseline. Singleton clones were defined as clones with 0 or 1 copy at C1D1, and non-singleton clones were defined as clones with 2 or more copies. Clones expanded in unsorted samples were annotated as CD4+, CD8+ or unknown by matching protein sequences in sorted samples from the same patient. Wilcoxon tests were applied to paired samples to test diversity changes from C1D1 to C4D1. Held by TCRdb, this immuneACCESS table contains in-frame sequences only and omits some clones. Under half of the omission traces to an unresolved V gene where checked; the cause of the rest is unknown. V and J calls and clone size come straight from that table; D and trimming were deduced from the DNA. The sample contains 45,000 to 65,000 clones, over 60% of them found a single time. Over 13% of the sample rests with the top ten.

V is cut by 6 bases and J by 0 bases, and the space between the germline ends is 12 bases. Taken from the germline V gene, the CDR1 and CDR2 loops are MDHEN and SYDVKM. Including the terminal cysteine and phenylalanine, the CDR3 comprises 15 residues. Only CDR3 DNA is held: 45 bases, read in frame from base 1. The chain uses TRBV28 and TRBJ2-1, and perhaps TRBD2 as D gene, on 6 matching bases. This TCR came from a human donor with classical Hodgkin lymphoma. This specimen was peripheral blood mononuclear cells (PBMCs), taken before the second cycle of nivolumab. The DNA is as follows: TGTGCCAGCAGGAATAGCGGCAGCTCCTACAATGAGCAGTTCTTC. This is translated as CASRNSGSSYNEQFF.